This passage covers 27 T cell receptor beta chains from one sample sequenced in a study of T-cell memory formation after mild COVID-19. TCRdb ran MiXCR on the 5' RACE reads and lists one entry per CDR3 protein. The sample has fewer than 650,000 distinct CDR3 sequences, 17% seen once. Source material: PBMCs or a T cell subset sorted from them (not recorded which). Receptor source: an adult woman who had mild COVID-19 (a few samples of this study predate the infection). Cell type and time point are not known.

V is TRBV12-3 or TRBV12-4 and J is TRBJ2-3; TRBD2 is a possible D gene (6 bases). CDR3 size: 16 residues. V gave up 5 bases and J gave up 6 bases, with 21 bases separating them. The CDR3 here is CASSAPGTGVEDTQYF. In DNA form, the CDR3 reads TGTGCCAGCAGTGCCCCCGGGACTGGTGTGGAGGATACGCAGTATTTT.

This CDR3 reads CSASDPGGLSYNEQFF. The CDR3 DNA sequence: TGCAGTGCTAGTGACCCGGGAGGACTCTCCTACAATGAGCAGTTCTTC. V usage is TRBV20-1 and J usage is TRBJ2-1; TRBD2 matches at 7 bases. The trim removed 3 bases at V and 0 bases at J, leaving 8 bases unmatched. Germline CDR1 DFQATT, CDR2 SNEGSKA (reference sequence). The CDR3 is made up of 16 amino acids.

This clonotype was seen more than once but under ten times. The chain combines TRBV24-1 with TRBJ2-1; no clear D. CDR1 and CDR2 from the germline V gene are KGHDR and SFDVKD. V shed 2 bases and J shed 4 bases, with 8 bases lying between them. The CDR3 contains 14 residues. CDR3 loop: CATSDSPPYNEQFF. DNA of the CDR3: TGTGCCACCAGTGATTCCCCGCCGTACAATGAGCAGTTCTTC.

V is TRBV2 and J is TRBJ2-1; a weak D match, TRBD1 (6 bases). Between the trimmed V and J ends, which lost 0 bases and 4 bases, there was a span of 13 bases. This CDR3 region has 16 residues. Germline V gives CDR1 SNHLY, CDR2 FYNNEI. CDR3 nucleotides: TGTGCCAGCAGTGAAGCAGAGGGGGAAGCTTACAATGAGCAGTTCTTC. Encoded protein: CASSEAEGEAYNEQFF.

The V gene is TRBV7-2, the J gene TRBJ1-1; 7 bases align to TRBD1. This CDR3 has 14 residues. J was trimmed by 3 bases and V by 3 bases; bases with no gene match: 4. CDR1 and CDR2 from the germline V gene are SGHTA and FQGNSA. CDR3 residues: CASSLTGIDTEAFF. CDR3 bases: TGTGCCAGCAGCTTGACAGGGATTGACACTGAAGCTTTCTTT.

For the CDR3, the DNA is TGCGCCAGCAGCTCCCTTGTTGGGGGATACGAGCAGTACTTC. This gives the protein CASSSLVGGYEQYF. This chain links TRBV5-1 with TRBJ2-7; TRBD1 or TRBD2 may be the D gene (5 bases each). In germline, CDR1 is SGHRS, CDR2 YFSETQ. Trimming stripped 3 bases from V and 4 bases from J, with 14 bases between. The CDR3 contains 14 residues.

The V and J genes are TRBV5-1 and TRBJ1-6, with 8 bases that match TRBD1. The V gene end was trimmed by 3 bases and the J gene end by 5 bases; junction bases not matched to a gene: 13. The CDR3 totals 18 residues. Germline CDR1 reads SGHRS; CDR2 reads YFSETQ. The CDR3 coding sequence is TGCGCCAGCAGCTCCCAGCCAGCCGGGACAGGCAATAATTCACCCCTCCACTTT. It is translated as CASSSQPAGTGNNSPLHF.

This clonotype was detected a few times. The chain couples TRBV7-9 to TRBJ2-7; TRBD1 matches 7 bases. The V gene end was trimmed by 5 bases and the J gene end by 0 bases; junction bases not matched to a gene: 4. The germline V gene encodes CDR1 SEHNR and CDR2 FQNEAQ (reference sequence). This CDR3 is 14 amino acids long. This CDR3 is CASSADRDSYEQYF. CDR3 sequence (DNA): TGTGCCAGCAGCGCCGACAGGGACTCCTACGAGCAGTACTTC.

This clonotype was seen at least ten times. The chain has TRBV3-1 and TRBJ2-1; 13 positions match TRBD2. J lost 7 bases, V lost 7 bases, and 7 bases had no gene match. The CDR3 contains 15 residues. Per the germline V gene, CDR1 is LGHDT and CDR2 is YNNKEL (reference sequence). CDR3 sequence (DNA): TGTGCCAGCAACCCAACGGGACTAGCGGGAAATGAGCAGTTCTTC. As protein: CASNPTGLAGNEQFF.

This clonotype turned up a few times. The chain recombines TRBV3-1 with TRBJ2-2; D gene unclear. CDR3 length: 13 amino acids. In germline, CDR1 is LGHDT, CDR2 YNNKEL (reference sequence). The V and J ends lost 10 bases and 2 bases respectively, with 11 bases between them. CDR3 in amino acids: CATRAGNTGELFF. Written as DNA, the CDR3 is TGTGCCACCAGAGCCGGCAACACCGGGGAGCTGTTTTTT. Full variable domain (outside the CDR3, taken from reference TRBV3-1 and TRBJ2-2): DTAVSQTPKYLVTQMGNDKSIKCEQNLGHDTMYWYKQDSKKFLKIMFSYNNKELIINETVPNRFSPKSPDKAHLNLHINSLELGDSAVYFCATRAGNTGELFFGEGSRLTVL.

This chain uses TRBV5-1 with TRBJ1-1, with D possibly matching TRBD1 (5 bases). Between the trimmed V and J ends, which lost 3 bases and 11 bases, there was a span of 17 bases. The germline CDR1 and CDR2 sequences are SGHRS and YFSETQ. This CDR3 spans 13 amino acids. CDR3 region: CASSYEGIWGAFF. Written as DNA, the CDR3 is TGCGCCAGCAGCTACGAAGGCATTTGGGGGGCTTTCTTT.

The chain recombines TRBV15 with TRBJ1-5, with D possibly being TRBD1 (5 bases). The CDR3 has 15 residues. Germline V gene lookup returns CDR1 LNHNV and CDR2 YYDKDF (reference sequence). Trimming removed 5 bases at V and 2 bases at J, with 13 bases between. The CDR3 sequence: CATSSQGAGNQPQHF. The CDR3 nucleotides are TGTGCCACCAGCTCCCAAGGGGCTGGCAATCAGCCCCAGCATTTT.

This chain links TRBV29-1 with TRBJ1-1; perhaps TRBD1 as D (5 bases). Trimming took off 0 bases at V and 4 bases at J, with 18 bases between the two ends. Germline V gene data show CDR1 as SQVTM and CDR2 as ANQGSEA. This CDR3 comprises 16 residues. The CDR3, as DNA: TGCAGCGTTGAAGATCTTAGGGTCTGGGGCGGCACTGAAGCTTTCTTT. Its protein is CSVEDLRVWGGTEAFF.

The chain carries TRBV6-5 and TRBJ2-1; D might be TRBD1 (5 bases). CDR1 and CDR2 from the germline V gene are MNHEY and SVGAGI. Trimming took 8 bases from V and 0 from J, leaving 17 bases between them. The CDR3 consists of 16 residues. DNA for the CDR3: TGTGCCAGCCGGCTCAGGGCCCAGAGCTCCTACAATGAGCAGTTCTTC. Translating it yields CASRLRAQSSYNEQFF.

The chain carries TRBV7-3 and TRBJ2-6; D call uncertain. Germline CDR1 SGHTA, CDR2 FQGTGA. The CDR3 runs 16 residues. The V gene lost 2 bases and the J gene lost 2 bases, with 10 bases spanning the gap. The CDR3 spells CASSLESLAGANVLTF. The CDR3 DNA reads TGTGCCAGCAGCTTAGAGTCCTTGGCTGGGGCCAACGTCCTGACTTTC.

The V and J genes are TRBV7-8 and TRBJ2-1; D not certain. This CDR3 contains 14 residues. CDR1 and CDR2 from the germline V gene are SGHVS and FQNEAQ. V dropped 0 bases and J dropped 6 bases, with 9 bases sitting between them. CDR3 sequence (DNA): TGTGCCAGCAGCTTAGCCGGGTTGGGCAATGAGCAGTTCTTC. It translates to CASSLAGLGNEQFF.

The chain joins TRBV7-8 to TRBJ2-5; the match to TRBD1 covers 8 bases. After removal of 5 bases from V and 5 bases from J, the junction contained 1 base not matched to a gene. Germline loops: CDR1 SGHVS, CDR2 FQNEAQ. The CDR3 has 12 residues. CDR3 in DNA: TGTGCCAGCAGCCGGGACAGGGAGACCCAGTACTTC. It codes for CASSRDRETQYF.

This clonotype has a handful of counts. The chain joins TRBV6-6 to TRBJ2-1; TRBD2 agrees at 13 bases. V dropped 2 bases and J dropped 5; count of bases not matched to a gene: 12. This CDR3 is built from 19 residues. CDR1 is MNHNY and CDR2 is SVGAGI in the germline V gene (reference sequence). In DNA, the CDR3 is TGTGCCAGCAGTTACGCCACTAGCGGGAGGGCCGGGGTGGACAATGAGCAGTTCTTC. Amino acid sequence: CASSYATSGRAGVDNEQFF.

This clonotype has only a few counts. The gene calls are TRBV12-3 or TRBV12-4 and TRBJ1-5, with D possibly matching TRBD1 (6 bases). Between the trimmed V and J ends, which lost 4 bases and 7 bases, there was a span of 11 bases. The CDR3 totals 13 residues. CDR3 DNA sequence: TGTGCCAGCAGTTCCACAGGGCGGCAGCCCCAGCATTTT. It translates to CASSSTGRQPQHF.

This clonotype has more than one count but fewer than ten. This sequence joins TRBV5-4 and TRBJ1-1; no reliable D call. The CDR3 has 14 residues. Germline V CDR1 and CDR2: SGHNT, YYREEE (reference sequence). Trimming pared 1 base from V and 2 bases from J, leaving 9 bases between. The CDR3 region has the DNA TGTGCCAGCAGCTTGCATCTGGGAAACACTGAAGCTTTCTTT. It yields the protein CASSLHLGNTEAFF.

The chain joins TRBV12-3 or TRBV12-4 to TRBJ2-3; D ambiguous. The germline V and J ends were trimmed by 5 bases and 1 base, with 10 bases remaining between them. The CDR3 contains 14 residues. The DNA of the CDR3 is TGTGCCAGCAGTAGCGCAAGACGCACAGATACGCAGTATTTT. Amino acids: CASSSARRTDTQYF.

This chain links TRBV30 with TRBJ2-7; D may match TRBD1 or TRBD2 (6 bases each). This CDR3 is built from 13 residues. Germline assignment: CDR1 GTSNPN and CDR2 SVGIG (reference sequence). Between the trimmed V and J ends, which lost 3 bases and 1 base, there was a span of 10 bases. The CDR3 reads CAWRGGNSYEQYF. CDR3 DNA sequence: TGTGCCTGGAGGGGGGGCAATTCCTACGAGCAGTACTTC.

There are many counts of this clonotype. The chain couples TRBV15 to TRBJ1-4; the D is unclear. The CDR3 contains 17 residues. Trimming left V 0 bases short and J 2 bases short, with 13 bases between. Looked up from germline, CDR1 is LNHNV and CDR2 is YYDKDF (reference sequence). The CDR3 nucleotides read TGTGCCACCAGCAGAGATAAAGGAGAGGCTACTAATGAAAAACTGTTTTTT. It specifies CATSRDKGEATNEKLFF.

The chain couples TRBV2 to TRBJ2-7; 7 bases map to TRBD2. CDR1 and CDR2 (germline): SNHLY, FYNNEI. With V trimmed by 8 bases and J by 2 bases, 3 bases remained unmatched. The CDR3 runs to 12 residues. The CDR3 here is CASGTTAYEQYF. Here the CDR3 DNA reads TGTGCCAGCGGGACTACGGCCTACGAGCAGTACTTC.

The rearrangement joins TRBV24-1 to TRBJ2-3; 8 bases fit TRBD1. Germline V CDR1 and CDR2: KGHDR, SFDVKD. This CDR3 comprises 19 residues. Trimming at V came to 3 bases and at J to 1 base, leaving 14 bases not matched to a gene. CDR3 in amino acids: CATSDPGQGTLLGTDTQYF. DNA of the CDR3: TGTGCCACCAGTGATCCTGGACAGGGAACCCTATTGGGCACAGATACGCAGTATTTT.

This clonotype has ten or more counts. The J gene is TRBJ2-7, the V gene TRBV18; D ambiguous. The germline V gene has CDR1 KGHSH and CDR2 LQKENI. The CDR3 is 13 amino acids. The V end was cut by 3 bases, the J end by 1 base, with 7 bases between. DNA for the CDR3: TGTGCCAGCTCACCGGGGATATCCTACGAGCAGTACTTC. Amino acids: CASSPGISYEQYF. The complete variable domain, with remaining parts taken from reference TRBV18 and TRBJ2-7, reads NAGVMQNPRHLVRRRGQEARLRCSPMKGHSHVYWYRQLPEEGLKFMVYLQKENIIDESGMPKERFSAEFPKEGPSILRIQQVVRGDSAAYFCASSPGISYEQYFGPGTRLTVT.

The count of this clonotype is one. This chain connects TRBV29-1 to TRBJ2-2; 7 nucleotides match TRBD1. V lost 2 bases and J lost 1; bases outside the gene matches: 4. The CDR3 consists of 15 residues. CDR1 and CDR2 from the germline V gene are SQVTM and ANQGSEA. In nucleotides, the CDR3 is TGCAGCGTTGAATTGGGACAGAGGAACACCGGGGAGCTGTTTTTT. Its protein is CSVELGQRNTGELFF.